The 23 T cell receptor beta chains given below trace back to one sample, sequenced in a study of CD8 T cells in ankylosing spondylitis. Using its own MiXCR run on the 5' RACE reads, TCRdb lists one record per CDR3 protein. The sample shows over 100,000 distinct CDR3 sequences, about an eighth of them seen only once. Sample: blood, either unsorted or a sorted T cell fraction (not recorded which). These TCRs come from a female donor with ankylosing spondylitis or in good health (not recorded which).

The table lists this clonotype with many counts. The gene calls are TRBV20-1 and TRBJ2-4; 12 nucleotides match TRBD2. Germline CDR1 and CDR2: DFQATT and SNEGSKA (reference sequence). V was clipped by 7 bases and J by 9 bases; unmatched bases: 1. There are 11 residues in the CDR3. The CDR3 region is CSGGLAGIQYF. The CDR3 coding sequence is TGCAGTGGGGGACTAGCGGGCATTCAGTACTTC.

A note on this clonotype: This may stem from a read error, because a much larger clone lies one nucleotide away. The V call is TRBV5-1, the J call TRBJ1-5; TRBD1 aligns across 9 bases. Germline-derived CDR1 and CDR2 are SGHRS and YFSETQ. The CDR3 is 15 amino acids. CDR3 sequence reads: CACSLGQGFGQPQHF. For the CDR3, the DNA is TGCGCCTGCAGCTTGGGACAGGGTTTCGGTCAGCCCCAGCATTTT.

The table lists this clonotype with many counts. The rearrangement joins TRBV5-1 to TRBJ2-1; TRBD1 might be the D (6 bases). The CDR3 has 14 residues. Germline V lookup: CDR1 SGHRS, CDR2 YFSETQ. Trimming cost V 2 bases and J 8 bases, with 14 bases left between them. Here the CDR3 reads CASSLTGLFDEQFF. In DNA, the CDR3 is TGCGCCAGCAGCTTAACAGGGCTATTCGATGAGCAGTTCTTC.

This clonotype was observed at least ten times. The gene calls are TRBV28 and TRBJ1-3; D unclear. V gave up 5 bases and J gave up 0 bases, with 8 bases separating them. This CDR3 is built from 14 residues. Per the germline V gene, CDR1 is MDHEN and CDR2 is SYDVKM. Here the CDR3 DNA reads TGTGCCAGCAGTCCACAAAACTCTGGAAACACCATATATTTT. Translating gives CASSPQNSGNTIYF.

This clonotype turned up a few times. The J gene is TRBJ2-7, the V gene TRBV6-2 or TRBV6-3; weak D call: TRBD2 (6 bases). The CDR3 consists of 14 residues. Germline CDR1 reads MNHEY; CDR2 reads SVGEGT. V lost 6 bases, J lost 6 bases, and 18 bases lay in between. Written as DNA, the CDR3 is TGTGCCAGCAGCATCGGGGGAGGCGGATTCGAGCAGTACTTC. Encoded protein: CASSIGGGGFEQYF.

This clonotype was seen repeatedly, ten times or more. V usage is TRBV29-1 and J usage is TRBJ2-7; TRBD1 is a possible D gene (6 bases). The CDR3 runs 12 residues. V lost 7 bases, J lost 5 bases, and 15 bases lay in between. CDR1 and CDR2 from the germline V gene are SQVTM and ANQGSEA. CDR3 coding DNA: TGCAGCGACACGGACAGAACCCACGAGCAGTACTTC. Encoded protein: CSDTDRTHEQYF.

This clonotype was found many times. The V call is TRBV19, the J call TRBJ2-3; D assignment may be TRBD1 or TRBD2 (5 bases each). The CDR3 totals 15 residues. V lost 6 bases and J lost 0, with 13 bases in between. Germline loops: CDR1 LNHDA, CDR2 SQIVND (reference sequence). The DNA of the CDR3 is TGTGCCAGTAGGATTGGGGGATCTAGCACAGATACGCAGTATTTT. It is translated as CASRIGGSSTDTQYF.

This clonotype was counted at least ten times. The chain uses TRBV3-1 and TRBJ1-2; 8 nucleotides line up with TRBD1. CDR3 length: 17 amino acids. Germline V gives CDR1 LGHDT, CDR2 YNNKEL (reference sequence). The J segment lost 6 bases and the V segment lost 4 bases, leaving 16 bases of the junction unmatched. The CDR3 DNA reads as TGTGCCAGCAGCCGAGACGCCGACAGGGGAGCCCATGATGGCTACACCTTC. The encoded protein is CASSRDADRGAHDGYTF.

This clonotype was recorded at least ten times. The chain uses TRBV9 and TRBJ2-3; possible D gene TRBD2, 5 bases. From germline, CDR1 is SGDLS and CDR2 YYNGEE. The CDR3 extends over 14 amino acids. V was pared by 4 bases and J by 12 bases, with 21 bases between. In DNA, the CDR3 is TGTGCCAGCAGCCCTAAAATGGTCGGGCGGGTCCAGTATTTT. Translated: CASSPKMVGRVQYF.

This chain links TRBV4-2 with TRBJ1-6; D gene ambiguous. Trimming removed 8 bases from V and 2 bases from J, with 19 bases in between. Per germline, CDR1 LGHNA and CDR2 YNFKEQ. This CDR3 has 17 amino acids. The DNA of the CDR3 is TGTGCCAGCGGCCTCGGGCCCCGGTGCACCTATAATTCACCCCTCCACTTT. Translation gives CASGLGPRCTYNSPLHF.

In its sample, this clonotype was seen a few times. This rearrangement joins TRBV7-2 to TRBJ2-1; no definite D call. The germline V and J ends were trimmed by 3 bases and 6 bases, with 15 bases remaining between them. Germline assignment: CDR1 SGHTA and CDR2 FQGNSA. The CDR3 totals 15 residues. CDR3 DNA sequence: TGTGCCAGCAGCTTCGCAATGGCGAGACGCAATGAGCAGTTCTTC. Residues: CASSFAMARRNEQFF.

This clonotype appeared many times. The chain recombines TRBV5-1 with TRBJ2-7; D not certain. The CDR3 has 13 amino acids. Per the germline V gene, CDR1 is SGHRS and CDR2 is YFSETQ. V dropped 4 bases and J dropped 0 bases, with 8 bases sitting between them. Here the CDR3 DNA reads TGCGCCAGCAGCCCCGGCAGCTCCTACGAGCAGTACTTC. Amino acids: CASSPGSSYEQYF.

V gene TRBV4-1 combines with J gene TRBJ1-2; 8 bases agree with TRBD1. V was clipped by 4 bases and J by 4 bases; unmatched bases: 5. Germline lookup yields CDR1 MGHRA and CDR2 YSYEKL. The CDR3 extends over 14 amino acids. As DNA, the CDR3 is TGCGCCAGCAGCCCCCAGGGGGCGGCCTATGGCTACACCTTC. It yields the protein CASSPQGAAYGYTF.

This clonotype appeared many times. V and J are TRBV3-1 and TRBJ2-7, with D perhaps being TRBD1 or TRBD2 (5 bases each). The V gene's germline CDR1 is LGHDT and CDR2 YNNKEL (reference sequence). This CDR3 has 15 amino acids. V was clipped by 0 bases and J by 3 bases, with 12 bases between them. DNA of the CDR3: TGTGCCAGCAGCCAAGATGGGGGTGCCCTCTACGAGCAGTACTTC. This codes for CASSQDGGALYEQYF.

A remark on this clonotype: An end of the junction does not agree with germline; a read error may underlie this. The chain is built from TRBV19 and TRBJ2-1; the D gene is possibly TRBD1 (6 bases). Germline CDR1 and CDR2: LNHDA and SQIVND (reference sequence). This CDR3 spans 15 amino acids. The CDR3 is CAGSPQGISYNEQFF. For the CDR3, the DNA is TGTGCCGGTAGCCCACAGGGAATCTCCTACAATGAGCAGTTCTTC.

This clonotype was counted at least ten times. V usage is TRBV20-1 and J usage is TRBJ2-2; 7 nucleotides agree with TRBD1. The germline V gene encodes CDR1 DFQATT and CDR2 SNEGSKA (reference sequence). The junction had 4 bases not matched to a gene; V was cut back by 3 bases and J by 0 bases. The CDR3 has 15 amino acids. The CDR3, as DNA: TGCAGTGCTAGGACAGGACAGGCGAACACCGGGGAGCTGTTTTTT. It translates to CSARTGQANTGELFF.

At least ten counts were recorded for this clonotype. CDR3 DNA: TGTGCCAGCAGCCTTGAGGGGGGGGGCCAAACCGGGGAGCTGTTTTTT. Protein: CASSLEGGGQTGELFF. The chain employs TRBV4-2 and TRBJ2-2, with D maybe TRBD2 (7 bases). Germline V gene data show CDR1 as LGHNA and CDR2 as YNFKEQ. This CDR3 comprises 16 residues. Trimming stripped 4 bases from V and 5 bases from J, with 17 bases between.

This clonotype has at least ten counts. The V and J genes are TRBV5-1 and TRBJ2-2, with TRBD1 identical over 9 bases. Germline V gene data show CDR1 as SGHRS and CDR2 as YFSETQ. V lost 4 bases, J lost 7 bases, and 14 bases stayed unmatched. This CDR3 is 17 amino acids long. The CDR3 here is CASSAGQGNKENGELFF. The CDR3 coding sequence is TGCGCCAGCAGCGCCGGACAGGGGAATAAGGAGAACGGGGAGCTGTTTTTT.

This clonotype appeared many times. This sequence joins TRBV21-1 and TRBJ1-6; the table's D call, TRBD1, was not checked against the DNA. TRBV21-1 corresponds to a pseudogene. CDR3 length: 15 amino acids. CDR3 residues: CATSVGGPPDSPLHF. The CDR3 DNA reads as TGTGCCACCTCAGTCGGGGGGCCCCCTGACTCACCCCTCCACTTT.

This clonotype came up many times. Here the CDR3 reads CASSLAGDQPQHF. CDR3 nucleotide sequence: TGTGCCAGCAGTTTAGCTGGGGATCAGCCCCAGCATTTT. The chain carries TRBV12-3 or TRBV12-4 and TRBJ1-5, with D hard to call. This CDR3 contains 13 residues. The germline V and J ends were trimmed by 0 bases and 5 bases, with 5 bases remaining between them.

This clonotype was seen ten or more times. The chain combines TRBV20-1 with TRBJ2-1; TRBD2 matches 11 bases. CDR1 DFQATT and CDR2 SNEGSKA come from the germline V gene (reference sequence). CDR3 length: 14 residues. The junction had 6 bases not matched to a gene; V was cut back by 6 bases and J by 5 bases. CDR3 sequence (DNA): TGCAGTGCCGACACTAGCGGGGGAGACAATGAGCAGTTCTTC. It specifies CSADTSGGDNEQFF.

This clonotype was seen repeatedly, ten times or more. CDR3 nucleotide sequence: TGTGCCAGTAGGCCCCGGGACAGCAGAGGTGAAGCTTTCTTT. This translates into CASRPRDSRGEAFF. The genes are TRBV19 and TRBJ1-1; 7 bases match TRBD1. The length of the CDR3 is 14 residues. J gave up 7 bases and V 6 bases, and 11 bases lay outside the gene matches. The germline gives CDR1 LNHDA, CDR2 SQIVND (reference sequence).

This clonotype has at least ten counts. The rearrangement uses TRBV7-9 and TRBJ1-1; D unclear. Trimming took off 6 bases at V and 6 bases at J, with 20 bases between the two ends. The CDR3 has 15 residues. The germline V gene has CDR1 SEHNR and CDR2 FQNEAQ (reference sequence). The CDR3 loop is CASSGGSGDISEAFF. CDR3 nucleotides: TGTGCCAGCAGTGGAGGGTCGGGAGATATTTCTGAAGCTTTCTTT.